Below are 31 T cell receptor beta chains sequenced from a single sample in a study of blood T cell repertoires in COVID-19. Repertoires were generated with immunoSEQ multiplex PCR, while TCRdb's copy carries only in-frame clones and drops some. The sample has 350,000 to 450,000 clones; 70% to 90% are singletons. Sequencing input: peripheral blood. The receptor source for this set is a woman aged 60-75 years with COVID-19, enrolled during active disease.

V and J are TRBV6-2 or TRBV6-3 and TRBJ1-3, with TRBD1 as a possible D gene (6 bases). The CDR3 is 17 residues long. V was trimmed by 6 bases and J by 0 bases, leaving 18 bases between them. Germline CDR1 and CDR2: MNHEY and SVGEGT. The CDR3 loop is CASSLKGHLSSGNTIYF. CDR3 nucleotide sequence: TGTGCCAGCAGCCTGAAGGGACACCTAAGCTCTGGAAACACCATATATTTT.

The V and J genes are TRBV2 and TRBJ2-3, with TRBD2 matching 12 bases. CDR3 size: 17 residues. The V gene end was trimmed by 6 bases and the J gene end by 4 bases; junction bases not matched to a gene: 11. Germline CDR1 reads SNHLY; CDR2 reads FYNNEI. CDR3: CASSHTLAGGWSDTQYF. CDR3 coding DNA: TGTGCCAGCAGCCACACACTAGCGGGGGGATGGTCAGATACGCAGTATTTT.

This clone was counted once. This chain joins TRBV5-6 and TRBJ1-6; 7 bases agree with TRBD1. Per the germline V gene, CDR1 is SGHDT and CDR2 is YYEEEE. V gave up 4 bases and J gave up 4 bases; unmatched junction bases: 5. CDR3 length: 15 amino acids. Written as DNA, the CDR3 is TGTGCCAGCAGCACGGCGGGACAGTATAATTCACCCCTCCACTTT. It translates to CASSTAGQYNSPLHF.

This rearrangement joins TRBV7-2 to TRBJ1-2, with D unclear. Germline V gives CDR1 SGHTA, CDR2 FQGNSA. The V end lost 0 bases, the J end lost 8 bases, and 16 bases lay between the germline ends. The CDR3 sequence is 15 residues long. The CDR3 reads CASSLAPGALGGYTF. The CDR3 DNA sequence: TGTGCCAGCAGCTTAGCGCCCGGAGCCCTCGGAGGCTACACCTTC.

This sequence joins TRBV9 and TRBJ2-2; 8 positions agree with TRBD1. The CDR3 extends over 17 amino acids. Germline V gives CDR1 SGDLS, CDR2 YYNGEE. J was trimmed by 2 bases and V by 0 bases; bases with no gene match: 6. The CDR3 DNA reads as TGTGCCAGCAGCGTAGTCCGGGACAGGACTAACACCGGGGAGCTGTTTTTT. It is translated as CASSVVRDRTNTGELFF.

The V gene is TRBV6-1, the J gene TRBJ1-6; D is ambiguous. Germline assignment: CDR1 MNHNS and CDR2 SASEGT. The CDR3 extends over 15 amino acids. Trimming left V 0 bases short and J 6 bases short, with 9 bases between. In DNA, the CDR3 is TGTGCCAGCAGTGAAGCAGGACGGGGTAATTCACCCCTCCACTTT. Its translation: CASSEAGRGNSPLHF.

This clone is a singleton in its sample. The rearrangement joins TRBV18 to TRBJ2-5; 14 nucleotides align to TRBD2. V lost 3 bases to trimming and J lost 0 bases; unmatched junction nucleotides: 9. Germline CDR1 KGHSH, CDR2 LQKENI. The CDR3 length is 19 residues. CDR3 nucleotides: TGTGCCAGCTCACCCTCGACTAGCGGGGGGGAGCCGTACCAAGAGACCCAGTACTTC. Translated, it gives CASSPSTSGGEPYQETQYF.

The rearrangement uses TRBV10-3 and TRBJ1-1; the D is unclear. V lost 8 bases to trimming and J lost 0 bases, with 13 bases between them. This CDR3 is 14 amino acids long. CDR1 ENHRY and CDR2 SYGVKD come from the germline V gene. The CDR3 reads CAIGEGLMNTEAFF. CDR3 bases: TGTGCCATCGGAGAGGGCCTCATGAACACTGAAGCTTTCTTT.

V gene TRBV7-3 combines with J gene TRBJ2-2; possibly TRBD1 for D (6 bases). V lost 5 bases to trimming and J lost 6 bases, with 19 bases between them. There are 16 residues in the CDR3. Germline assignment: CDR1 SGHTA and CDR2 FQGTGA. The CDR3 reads CASSGGSDVTPGELFF. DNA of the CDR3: TGTGCCAGCAGCGGGGGCAGCGATGTAACACCCGGGGAGCTGTTTTTT.

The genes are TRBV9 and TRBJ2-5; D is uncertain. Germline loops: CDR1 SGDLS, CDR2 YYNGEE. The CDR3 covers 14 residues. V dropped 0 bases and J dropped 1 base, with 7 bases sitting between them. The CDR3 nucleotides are TGTGCCAGCAGCGTAGCTCTCAGCCAAGAGACCCAGTACTTC. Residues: CASSVALSQETQYF.

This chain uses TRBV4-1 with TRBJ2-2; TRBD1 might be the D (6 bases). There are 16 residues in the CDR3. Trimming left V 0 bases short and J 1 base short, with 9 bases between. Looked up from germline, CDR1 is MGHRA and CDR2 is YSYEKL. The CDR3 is CASSQDSRGNTGELFF. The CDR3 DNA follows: TGCGCCAGCAGCCAAGATAGCAGGGGGAACACCGGGGAGCTGTTTTTT.

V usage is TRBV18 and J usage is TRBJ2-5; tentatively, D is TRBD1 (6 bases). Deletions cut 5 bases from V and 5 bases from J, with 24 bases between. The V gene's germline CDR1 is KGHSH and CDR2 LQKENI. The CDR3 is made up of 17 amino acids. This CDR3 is CASSKDGQPRSGETQYF. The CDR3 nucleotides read TGTGCCAGCTCAAAAGACGGACAGCCGCGATCTGGGGAGACCCAGTACTTC.

CDR3 amino acids: CASSPTVTNTEAFF. CDR3 DNA: TGTGCCAGCAGCCCGACAGTTACGAACACTGAAGCTTTCTTT. This sequence joins TRBV3-1 (or the pseudogene TRBV3-2) and TRBJ1-1; perhaps TRBD1 as D (5 bases). V was shortened by 4 bases and J by 1 base, with 10 bases between the two germline ends. CDR1 and CDR2 (germline): LGHDT, YNNKEL (reference sequence). The CDR3 loop spans 14 amino acids.

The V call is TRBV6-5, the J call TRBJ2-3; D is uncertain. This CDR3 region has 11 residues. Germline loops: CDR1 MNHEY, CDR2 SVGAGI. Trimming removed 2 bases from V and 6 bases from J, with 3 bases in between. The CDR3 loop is CASSYPDTQYF. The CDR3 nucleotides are TGTGCCAGCAGTTACCCGGATACGCAGTATTTT.

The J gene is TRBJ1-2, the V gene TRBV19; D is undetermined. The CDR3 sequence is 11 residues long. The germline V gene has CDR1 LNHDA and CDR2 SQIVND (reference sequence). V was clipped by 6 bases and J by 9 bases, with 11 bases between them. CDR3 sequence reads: CASRQWERYTF. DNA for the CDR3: TGTGCCAGTAGACAATGGGAGCGCTACACCTTC.

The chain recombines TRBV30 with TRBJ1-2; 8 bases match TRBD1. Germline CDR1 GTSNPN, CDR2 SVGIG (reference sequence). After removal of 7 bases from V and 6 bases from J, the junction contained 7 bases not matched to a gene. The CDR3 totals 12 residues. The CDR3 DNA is TGTGCCTACCAGGGGGCAGTGGATGGCTACACCTTC. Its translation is CAYQGAVDGYTF.

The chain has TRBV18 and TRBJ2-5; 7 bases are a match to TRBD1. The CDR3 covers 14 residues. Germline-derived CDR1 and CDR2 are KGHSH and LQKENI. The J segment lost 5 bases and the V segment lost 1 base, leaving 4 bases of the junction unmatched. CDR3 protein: CASSPQGAQETQYF. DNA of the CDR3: TGTGCCAGCTCACCACAGGGGGCGCAGGAGACCCAGTACTTC.

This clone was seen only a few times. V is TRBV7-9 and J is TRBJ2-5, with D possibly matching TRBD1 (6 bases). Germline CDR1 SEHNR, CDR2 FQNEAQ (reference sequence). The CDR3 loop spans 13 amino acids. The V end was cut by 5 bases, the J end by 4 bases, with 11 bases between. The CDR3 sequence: CASSPGQGETQYF. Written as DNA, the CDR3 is TGTGCCAGCAGCCCGGGACAAGGAGAGACCCAGTACTTC.

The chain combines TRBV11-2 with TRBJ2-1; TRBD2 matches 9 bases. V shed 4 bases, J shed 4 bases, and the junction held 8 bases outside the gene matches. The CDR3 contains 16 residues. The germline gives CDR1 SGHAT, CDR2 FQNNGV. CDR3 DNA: TGTGCCAGCAGCTCGCATCGCGGGGGGGGGTACAATGAGCAGTTCTTC. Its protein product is CASSSHRGGGYNEQFF.

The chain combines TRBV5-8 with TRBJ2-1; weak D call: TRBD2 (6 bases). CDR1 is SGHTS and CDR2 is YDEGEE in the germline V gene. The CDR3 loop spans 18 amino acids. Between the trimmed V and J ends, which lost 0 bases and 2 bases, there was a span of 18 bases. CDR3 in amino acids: CASSLAGRAGRTYNEQFF. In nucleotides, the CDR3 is TGTGCCAGCAGCTTGGCCGGTCGGGCGGGGAGGACCTACAATGAGCAGTTCTTC.

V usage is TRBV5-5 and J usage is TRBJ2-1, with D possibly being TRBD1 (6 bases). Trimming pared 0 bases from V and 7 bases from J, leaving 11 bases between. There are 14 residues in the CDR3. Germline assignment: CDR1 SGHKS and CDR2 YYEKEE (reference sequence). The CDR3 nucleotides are TGTGCCAGCAGCTTGGCCGCGACAGGTAATGAGCAGTTCTTC. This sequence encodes CASSLAATGNEQFF.

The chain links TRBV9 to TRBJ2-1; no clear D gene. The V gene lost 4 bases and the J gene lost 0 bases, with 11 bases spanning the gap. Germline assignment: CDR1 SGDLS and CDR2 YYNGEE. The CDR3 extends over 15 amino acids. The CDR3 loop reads CASSPSVNSYNEQFF. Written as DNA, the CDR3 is TGTGCCAGCAGCCCGAGCGTCAACTCCTACAATGAGCAGTTCTTC.

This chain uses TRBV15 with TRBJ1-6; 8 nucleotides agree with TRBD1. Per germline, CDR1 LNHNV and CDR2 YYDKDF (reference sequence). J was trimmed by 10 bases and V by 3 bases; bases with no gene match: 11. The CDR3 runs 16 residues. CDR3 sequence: CATSRDRASVGSPLHF. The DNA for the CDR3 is TGTGCCACCAGCAGGGACAGGGCCTCTGTGGGGTCACCCCTCCACTTT.

The DNA of the CDR3 is TGTGCCAGCAGCCAGCTGGATACGGGACAGGGACGTGGGCGATATGGCTACACCTTC. This encodes CASSQLDTGQGRGRYGYTF. The genes are TRBV4-2 and TRBJ1-2, with 9 bases matching TRBD1. Looked up from germline, CDR1 is LGHNA and CDR2 is YNFKEQ. V was clipped by 3 bases and J by 5 bases; unmatched bases: 19. This CDR3 spans 19 amino acids.

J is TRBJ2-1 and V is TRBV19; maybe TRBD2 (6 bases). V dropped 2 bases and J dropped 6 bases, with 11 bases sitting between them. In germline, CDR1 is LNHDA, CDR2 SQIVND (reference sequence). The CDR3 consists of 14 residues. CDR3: CASSIRQGGNEQFF. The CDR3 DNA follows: TGTGCCAGTAGTATAAGGCAGGGAGGCAATGAGCAGTTCTTC.

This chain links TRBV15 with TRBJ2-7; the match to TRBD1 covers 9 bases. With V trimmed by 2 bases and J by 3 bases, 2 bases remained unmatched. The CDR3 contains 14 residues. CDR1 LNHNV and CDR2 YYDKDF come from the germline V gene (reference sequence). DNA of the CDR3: TGTGCCACCAGCAGAATGACAGGGGGCTACGAGCAGTACTTC. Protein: CATSRMTGGYEQYF.

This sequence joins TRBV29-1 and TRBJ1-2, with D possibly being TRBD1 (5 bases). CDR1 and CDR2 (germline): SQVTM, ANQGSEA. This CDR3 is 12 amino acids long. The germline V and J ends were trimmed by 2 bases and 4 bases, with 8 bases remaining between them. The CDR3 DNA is TGCAGCGTTGAAACAGGCACCTATGGCTACACCTTC. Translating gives CSVETGTYGYTF.

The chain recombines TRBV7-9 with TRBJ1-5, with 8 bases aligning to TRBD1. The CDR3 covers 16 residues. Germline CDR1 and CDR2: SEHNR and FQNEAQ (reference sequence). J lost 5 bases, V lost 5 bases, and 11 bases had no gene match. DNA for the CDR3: TGTGCCAGCAGCAAAGACAGGGGACCCTGGGATCAGCCCCAGCATTTT. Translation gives CASSKDRGPWDQPQHF.

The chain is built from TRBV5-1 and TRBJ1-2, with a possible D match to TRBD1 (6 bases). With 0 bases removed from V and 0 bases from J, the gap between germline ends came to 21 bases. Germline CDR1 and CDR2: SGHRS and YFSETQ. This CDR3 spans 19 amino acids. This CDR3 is CASSLVIFEWTDTNYGYTF. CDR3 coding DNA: TGCGCCAGCAGCTTGGTCATCTTCGAGTGGACAGATACTAACTATGGCTACACCTTC. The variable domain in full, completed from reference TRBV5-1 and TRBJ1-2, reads KAGVTQTPRYLIKTRGQQVTLSCSPISGHRSVSWYQQTPGQGLQFLFEYFSETQRNKGNFPGRFSGRQFSNSRSEMNVSTLELGDSALYLCASSLVIFEWTDTNYGYTFGSGTRLTVV.

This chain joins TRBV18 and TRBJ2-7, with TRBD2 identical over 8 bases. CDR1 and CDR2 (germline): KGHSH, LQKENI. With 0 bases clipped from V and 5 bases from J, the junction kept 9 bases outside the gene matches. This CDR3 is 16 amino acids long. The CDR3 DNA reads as TGTGCCAGCTCACCACCGACGGGGGGGTTGCCCCACGAGCAGTACTTC. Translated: CASSPPTGGLPHEQYF. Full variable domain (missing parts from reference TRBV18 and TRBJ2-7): NAGVMQNPRHLVRRRGQEARLRCSPMKGHSHVYWYRQLPEEGLKFMVYLQKENIIDESGMPKERFSAEFPKEGPSILRIQQVVRGDSAAYFCASSPPTGGLPHEQYFGPGTRLTVT.

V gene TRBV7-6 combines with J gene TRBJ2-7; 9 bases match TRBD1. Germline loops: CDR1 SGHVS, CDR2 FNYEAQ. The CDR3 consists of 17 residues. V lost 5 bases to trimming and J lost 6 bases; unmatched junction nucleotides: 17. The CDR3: CASSQEHPGTGTIEQYF. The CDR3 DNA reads TGTGCCAGCAGCCAGGAACACCCCGGGACAGGGACGATCGAGCAGTACTTC. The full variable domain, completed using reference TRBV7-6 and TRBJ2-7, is GAGVSQSPRYKVTKRGQDVALRCDPISGHVSLYWYRQALGQGPEFLTYFNYEAQQDKSGLPNDRFSAERPEGSISTLTIQRTEQRDSAMYRCASSQEHPGTGTIEQYFGPGTRLTVT.